This TCR beta chain appears in the sequencing data of a study of cytomegalovirus exposure and HLA in healthy donors. Findings of the study overall: A later analysis reportedly found that, within productive TCRs, an Asian-associated ancestry cluster had fewer N-insertions than the mean observed across the approximately 700 donors. Most CMV-associated TCR beta chains appeared HLA-restricted in a later analysis. Previous analysis showed most TCR beta V segments were productive about 90% or about 30% of the time.

The PCR ran on 60 Vbeta and 13 Jbeta primers. Assay: immunoSEQ multiplex PCR; the TCRdb copy retains only in-frame clones and omits some. The sample yields 95,000 to 150,000 clones, 50% to 80% seen once. For this clone: Its antigen is still unknown.

Germline values: CDR1 LNHDA, CDR2 SQIVND (reference sequence). Trimming cost V 1 base and J 4 bases; bases outside gene matches: 2. The CDR3 extends over 14 amino acids. This chain links TRBV19 with TRBJ1-2; 8 bases fit TRBD1. The clonotype comes from a middle-aged woman in good health and CMV-seropositive. The sample was PBMCs. CDR3 region: CASSIGTGFYGYTF. The CDR3 nucleotides are TGTGCCAGTAGTATAGGGACAGGGTTCTATGGCTACACCTTC.